The 16 T cell receptor beta chains presented below share a single source sample, sequenced in a study of early T cells in non-severe SARS-CoV-2 infection. In TCRdb, the 5' RACE reads were re-called with MiXCR into one record per CDR3 protein. The sample has tens of thousands of distinct CDR3 sequences, under 8% seen once. The sequencing sample was made of whole blood. The receptors stem from an adult who was a healthcare worker with PCR-confirmed SARS-CoV-2 infection or an uninfected control (not recorded which).

This clonotype was counted a few times. An end of the junction differs from the germline gene, which may be a read error. The chain carries TRBV5-1 and TRBJ2-5; 8 bases map to TRBD2. The CDR3 length is 11 residues. Germline-derived CDR1 and CDR2 are SGHRS and YFSETQ. The CDR3 bases are TGCGCCAGCAGCTTGGACGGGACTAGAGACTTC. It yields the protein CASSLDGTRDF.

The J gene is TRBJ2-2, the V gene TRBV7-9; D assignment may be TRBD1 or TRBD2 (5 bases each). CDR3 length: 13 amino acids. Germline V gene sequence: CDR1 SEHNR, CDR2 FQNEAQ (reference sequence). Trimming shortened V by 0 bases and J by 10 bases, and 9 bases separated the two germline ends. CDR3 in DNA: TGTGCCAGCAGCTTAGCGCCGGGGCAGGAGCTGTTTTTT. Amino acids: CASSLAPGQELFF.

The rearrangement uses TRBV10-3 and TRBJ2-3, with a tentative D call TRBD1 (6 bases). The CDR3 consists of 13 residues. Germline CDR1 and CDR2: ENHRY and SYGVKD. Trimming removed 9 bases from V and 3 bases from J, with 13 bases in between. The CDR3 reads CAITGSRTDTQYF. The CDR3 DNA reads as TGTGCCATAACAGGGTCTCGGACAGATACGCAGTATTTT.

This clonotype was observed a handful of times. This rearrangement joins TRBV7-2 to TRBJ1-1; D might be TRBD1 (5 bases). V was clipped by 1 base and J by 4 bases, with 16 bases between them. Germline V gene sequence: CDR1 SGHTA, CDR2 FQGNSA. This CDR3 contains 16 residues. CDR3 region: CASSLGGALSTTEAFF. DNA for the CDR3: TGTGCCAGCAGCTTAGGCGGGGCCCTATCGACCACTGAAGCTTTCTTT.

This clonotype showed up many times. V usage is TRBV18 and J usage is TRBJ1-2, with D unclear. Germline loops: CDR1 KGHSH, CDR2 LQKENI. Trimming pared 3 bases from V and 2 bases from J, leaving 13 bases between. This CDR3 is 15 amino acids long. The CDR3 bases are TGTGCCAGCTCACCGACGATGGGAGGGAACTATGGCTACACCTTC. This sequence encodes CASSPTMGGNYGYTF.

The chain is built from TRBV20-1 and TRBJ2-7, with 9 bases aligning to TRBD1. V lost 6 bases and J lost 3; bases outside the gene matches: 12. Per the germline V gene, CDR1 is DFQATT and CDR2 is SNEGSKA (reference sequence). The CDR3 contains 15 residues. The chain's CDR3 is CSAPGQGQGIYEQYF. CDR3 sequence (DNA): TGCAGTGCCCCCGGCCAGGGACAGGGAATCTACGAGCAGTACTTC.

The J gene is TRBJ2-5, the V gene TRBV11-2; TRBD1 agrees at 8 bases. V gave up 5 bases and J gave up 7 bases; unmatched junction bases: 12. CDR3 size: 15 residues. Germline V CDR1 and CDR2: SGHAT, FQNNGV. CDR3 sequence: CASSGGTGGGGTQYF. The CDR3 DNA sequence: TGTGCCAGCAGCGGCGGGACAGGCGGCGGCGGGACCCAGTACTTC. The full variable domain, its missing parts supplied by reference TRBV11-2 and TRBJ2-5, is EAGVAQSPRYKIIEKRQSVAFWCNPISGHATLYWYQQILGQGPKLLIQFQNNGVVDDSQLPKDRFSAERLKGVDSTLKIQPAKLEDSAVYLCASSGGTGGGGTQYFGPGTRLLVL.

This clonotype occurred many times. The V and J genes are TRBV3-1 and TRBJ1-2; D not resolved. Germline loops: CDR1 LGHDT, CDR2 YNNKEL (reference sequence). Trimming stripped 0 bases from V and 5 bases from J, with 4 bases between. The CDR3 consists of 12 residues. The CDR3 nucleotides read TGTGCCAGCAGCCAAGAAGCGTATGGCTACACCTTC. It translates to CASSQEAYGYTF.

The rearrangement joins TRBV20-1 to TRBJ1-5; D remains ambiguous. The CDR3 extends over 12 amino acids. CDR1 DFQATT and CDR2 SNEGSKA come from the germline V gene (reference sequence). With 0 bases removed from V and 7 bases from J, the gap between germline ends came to 7 bases. CDR3 residues: CSARDGGQPQHF. For the CDR3, the DNA is TGCAGTGCTAGAGATGGAGGCCAGCCCCAGCATTTT.

This rearrangement joins TRBV5-1 to TRBJ2-2; 11 nucleotides match TRBD2. From germline, CDR1 is SGHRS and CDR2 YFSETQ. The junction had 4 bases not matched to a gene; V was cut back by 0 bases and J by 6 bases. CDR3 size: 16 residues. The CDR3 here is CASSLVAGGPSGELFF. The CDR3 region has the DNA TGCGCCAGCAGCTTGGTAGCGGGAGGGCCGTCCGGGGAGCTGTTTTTT.

This clonotype showed up many times. The genes are TRBV4-1 and TRBJ2-7, with 7 positions matching TRBD2. From germline, CDR1 is MGHRA and CDR2 YSYEKL. The junction had 11 bases not matched to a gene; V was cut back by 7 bases and J by 2 bases. CDR3 length equals 15 residues. In nucleotides, the CDR3 is TGCGCCAGCACTGAAAGACTTGGGGGGGCCTACGAGCAGTACTTC. Translation gives CASTERLGGAYEQYF.

This clonotype has just a few counts. The chain links TRBV9 to TRBJ1-4; 9 bases map to TRBD1. Germline assignment: CDR1 SGDLS and CDR2 YYNGEE. The CDR3 totals 16 residues. After removal of 0 bases from V and 5 bases from J, the junction contained 5 bases not matched to a gene. The CDR3 here is CASSVASGTGNEKLFF. The CDR3 nucleotides are TGTGCCAGCAGCGTAGCGTCCGGGACAGGGAATGAAAAACTGTTTTTT.

There are a few counts of this clonotype. The chain joins TRBV20-1 to TRBJ2-1; D uncertain. The V and J ends lost 0 bases and 4 bases respectively, with 13 bases between them. Germline-derived CDR1 and CDR2 are DFQATT and SNEGSKA (reference sequence). The CDR3 has 15 residues. CDR3 residues: CSARDGLRFYNEQFF. CDR3 bases: TGCAGTGCTAGAGATGGCTTACGGTTTTACAATGAGCAGTTCTTC.

The rearrangement uses TRBV5-1 and TRBJ1-6; D may be TRBD1 (5 bases). Germline loops: CDR1 SGHRS, CDR2 YFSETQ. V lost 4 bases to trimming and J lost 8 bases, with 13 bases between them. The CDR3 is 14 residues long. This CDR3 is CASSPGLLDSPLHF. DNA of the CDR3: TGCGCCAGCAGCCCGGGACTGTTGGATTCACCCCTCCACTTT.

This clonotype has more than one count but fewer than ten. The V gene is TRBV27, the J gene TRBJ2-7, with TRBD1 matching over 12 bases. CDR1 and CDR2 from the germline V gene are MNHEY and SMNVEV (reference sequence). This CDR3 is built from 15 residues. The junction had 7 bases not matched to a gene; V was cut back by 3 bases and J by 7 bases. Written as DNA, the CDR3 is TGTGCCAGCAGTTTCTCGGGACAGGGGGCGAGGGAGCAGTACTTC. This encodes CASSFSGQGAREQYF.

This clonotype was seen at least ten times. The chain links TRBV7-2 to TRBJ2-7; no clear D. Per germline, CDR1 SGHTA and CDR2 FQGNSA. This CDR3 comprises 12 residues. V dropped 3 bases and J dropped 6 bases, with 9 bases sitting between them. CDR3 region: CASSFALGEQYF. The CDR3 nucleotides read TGTGCCAGCAGCTTCGCTCTCGGCGAGCAGTACTTC.